The entry that follows covers one T cell receptor (beta chain) sequence. The CDR3 extends over 16 amino acids. From germline, CDR1 is MNHEY and CDR2 SMNVEV (reference sequence). V lost 5 bases and J lost 6, with 20 bases in between. The source of the sample is a study of blood T cell repertoires in COVID-19. Study-level background: The study drew acute and convalescent COVID-19 samples from the United States, Italy and Spain.

A COVID-19 case had been met by exposed participants during the 2 weeks before study entry. The method was immunoSEQ multiplex PCR; TCRdb's version includes in-frame clones alone and lacks a portion of them. In the table there are under 250,000 clones, roughly 85% of which are singletons. This rearrangement joins TRBV27 to TRBJ2-4; D remains unclear. Sequencing used PBMCs or T cells enriched from blood (not recorded which). This receptor was obtained from a woman in her 50s who had been exposed to COVID-19. The CDR3 nucleotides read TGTGCCAGCAGTCCCACCCGCGTTGCCTCCCTAAACATTCAGTACTTC. Translation gives CASSPTRVASLNIQYF.